These 28 T cell receptor beta chains came from one sample sequenced in a study of CD8+ T cells in alopecia areata. Sequencing relied on a cDNA template that was reverse transcribed from extracted RNA. The repertoire was sequenced with immunoSEQ multiplex PCR; TCRdb's copy has only in-frame clones and lacks some. Here the sample spans roughly 100,000 clones, approximately 90% being singletons. Treatment noted: oral pan-JAK inhibitor, 5-10 mg twice daily. The input for sequencing was CD8+ T cells sorted from blood, taken at week 34, from a patient treated with tofacitinib. These receptors were taken from a human donor with alopecia areata.

For this clone: Sequence at one end of the junction differs from germline and may be a read error. The chain joins TRBV14 to TRBJ2-1; D unclear. The CDR3 length is 13 residues. Per the germline V gene, CDR1 is SGHDN and CDR2 is FVKESK. The DNA of the CDR3 is TGTGCCAGCACCCACAGCTCCTACAATGGGCAGTTCTTC. It yields the protein CASTHSSYNGQFF.

The chain recombines TRBV6-1 with TRBJ2-1, with no clear D. V lost 0 bases, J lost 8 bases, and 8 bases lay in between. Looked up from germline, CDR1 is MNHNS and CDR2 is SASEGT. The CDR3 extends over 13 amino acids. This chain's CDR3 is CASSEARGYEQFF. As DNA, the CDR3 is TGTGCCAGCAGTGAAGCGCGTGGATATGAGCAGTTCTTC.

This clone was detected once. The V and J genes are TRBV11-2 and TRBJ2-1, with TRBD1 identical over 8 bases. CDR3 length equals 15 residues. CDR1 and CDR2 from the germline V gene are SGHAT and FQNNGV. Germline trimming cut 3 bases from V and 6 bases from J; bases unmatched to any gene: 7. This CDR3 is CASSLTQGGSNEQFF. CDR3 in DNA: TGTGCCAGCAGCTTGACACAGGGGGGCTCCAATGAGCAGTTCTTC. The full variable domain, in which reference TRBV11-2 and TRBJ2-1 provide the parts outside the CDR3, is EAGVAQSPRYKIIEKRQSVAFWCNPISGHATLYWYQQILGQGPKLLIQFQNNGVVDDSQLPKDRFSAERLKGVDSTLKIQPAKLEDSAVYLCASSLTQGGSNEQFFGPGTRLTVL.

This chain joins TRBV27 and TRBJ2-2; TRBD2 agrees at 8 bases. The trim removed 4 bases at V and 4 bases at J, leaving 2 bases unmatched. The CDR3 consists of 14 residues. CDR1 MNHEY and CDR2 SMNVEV come from the germline V gene (reference sequence). The CDR3 sequence: CASSYTSGTGELFF. The CDR3 nucleotides are TGTGCCAGCAGTTACACTAGCGGCACCGGGGAGCTGTTTTTT.

This clone is medium-sized in the sample. The V call is TRBV19, the J call TRBJ1-1; possible D gene TRBD1, 5 bases. Trimming pared 3 bases from V and 0 bases from J, leaving 5 bases between. Germline assignment: CDR1 LNHDA and CDR2 SQIVND (reference sequence). The CDR3 is 13 amino acids. The CDR3: CASSMTVNTEAFF. In nucleotides, the CDR3 is TGTGCCAGTAGTATGACAGTGAACACTGAAGCTTTCTTT.

The V gene is TRBV28, the J gene TRBJ2-7; 8 bases map to TRBD1. The CDR3 contains 15 residues. V was pared by 5 bases and J by 2 bases, with 8 bases of the junction left unmatched. Germline V gene lookup returns CDR1 MDHEN and CDR2 SYDVKM. CDR3 protein: CASSPPGQATYEQYF. DNA for the CDR3: TGTGCCAGCAGTCCCCCGGGACAGGCCACCTACGAGCAGTACTTC.

Worth noting for this clone: Compared with germline, one end of the junction differs, possibly owing to a read error. The CDR3 loop reads CSVKGNAGELFF. The CDR3 DNA follows: TGCAGCGTTAAGGGGAACGCCGGGGAGCTGTTTTTT. The rearrangement uses TRBV29-1 and TRBJ2-2, with D possibly matching TRBD1 (5 bases). The CDR3 is made up of 12 amino acids. Germline CDR1 and CDR2: SQVTM and ANQGSEA.

This clone turned up a few times. The chain employs TRBV6-4 and TRBJ2-1; 12 bases are shared with TRBD2. V shed 3 bases, J shed 9 bases, and the junction held 9 bases outside the gene matches. Germline-derived CDR1 and CDR2 are MRHNA and SNTAGT. The CDR3 sequence is 16 residues long. The CDR3 protein is CASSETASGGAGEQFF. The CDR3, as DNA: TGTGCCAGCAGTGAAACTGCTAGCGGGGGGGCCGGTGAGCAGTTCTTC.

The chain recombines TRBV4-1 with TRBJ2-7, with 11 bases aligning to TRBD2. The junction had 7 bases not matched to a gene; V was cut back by 0 bases and J by 3 bases. From germline, CDR1 is MGHRA and CDR2 YSYEKL. The length of the CDR3 is 17 residues. The CDR3 is CASSQESGLAVDYEQYF. The CDR3 DNA sequence: TGCGCCAGCAGCCAAGAATCGGGACTAGCGGTCGACTACGAGCAGTACTTC.

This chain links TRBV2 with TRBJ2-1; 11 bases are a match to TRBD2. CDR3 length: 15 amino acids. Germline CDR1 is SNHLY and CDR2 is FYNNEI. V shed 7 bases and J 2 bases; nucleotides not matched to a gene: 4. The CDR3 here is CASTTLAGAYNEQFF. CDR3 nucleotides: TGTGCCAGCACCACACTAGCGGGGGCCTACAATGAGCAGTTCTTC.

The chain recombines TRBV10-3 with TRBJ1-1, with D perhaps matching TRBD1 (6 bases). Trimming cost V 9 bases and J 4 bases, with 18 bases left between them. CDR1 is ENHRY and CDR2 is SYGVKD in the germline V gene. The CDR3 has 14 amino acids. The CDR3 loop is CAIAEGGRSTEAFF. The DNA for the CDR3 is TGTGCCATAGCTGAGGGGGGGAGGTCCACTGAAGCTTTCTTT.

The chain has TRBV4-1 and TRBJ2-7; 8 bases line up with TRBD1. In germline, CDR1 is MGHRA, CDR2 YSYEKL. This CDR3 has 15 amino acids. V shed 4 bases, J shed 0 bases, and the junction held 5 bases outside the gene matches. Here the CDR3 DNA reads TGCGCCAGCAGCCCCCGGACAGGGAACTCCTACGAGCAGTACTTC. As protein: CASSPRTGNSYEQYF.

The rearrangement uses TRBV11-1 and TRBJ1-3; D remains unclear. There are 14 residues in the CDR3. Germline CDR1 is SGHAT and CDR2 is FQDESV (reference sequence). The ends were cut back, 5 bases at V and 0 bases at J, with 8 bases in the middle. The CDR3 sequence is CASSARISGNTIYF. CDR3 DNA sequence: TGTGCCAGCAGCGCGAGGATCTCTGGAAACACCATATATTTT.

V is TRBV5-1 and J is TRBJ2-5; D remains ambiguous. The V and J ends lost 2 bases and 5 bases respectively, with 22 bases between them. Germline V gives CDR1 SGHRS, CDR2 YFSETQ. This CDR3 comprises 17 residues. CDR3: CASSLGGVVGLRETQYF. CDR3 coding DNA: TGCGCCAGCAGCTTAGGCGGCGTAGTCGGGCTCCGGGAGACCCAGTACTTC.

The chain uses TRBV5-4 and TRBJ2-7, with D hard to call. CDR1 is SGHNT, CDR2 YYREEE, per germline (reference sequence). The CDR3 covers 12 residues. Trimming took 1 base from V and 5 from J, leaving 7 bases between them. In DNA, the CDR3 is TGTGCCAGCAGCTTGTTGCCCCACGAGCAGTACTTC. Residues: CASSLLPHEQYF.

This clone is a singleton in its sample. The rearrangement joins TRBV21-1 to TRBJ2-7; the table's D call TRBD1 went unverified against the DNA. TRBV21-1 is classified as a pseudogene. This CDR3 is built from 14 residues. The CDR3 is CASSNQGAVGEQYF. The CDR3 DNA sequence: TGTGCCAGCAGCAATCAGGGGGCGGTGGGCGAGCAGTACTTC.

The chain joins TRBV5-5 to TRBJ2-7; D possibly corresponds to TRBD1 (6 bases). The V end was cut by 3 bases, the J end by 2 bases, with 12 bases between. The CDR3 is 14 residues long. CDR1 and CDR2 (germline): SGHKS, YYEKEE (reference sequence). The CDR3 sequence: CASSWGPETYEQYF. The DNA of the CDR3 is TGTGCCAGCAGCTGGGGGCCAGAAACCTACGAGCAGTACTTC.

The V and J genes are TRBV11-2 and TRBJ2-1; 12 positions match TRBD2. The V gene's germline CDR1 is SGHAT and CDR2 FQNNGV. This CDR3 is built from 18 residues. V gave up 4 bases and J gave up 8 bases; unmatched junction bases: 15. CDR3 region: CASSYPDFTSGRPDEQFF. In DNA form, the CDR3 reads TGTGCCAGCAGCTATCCCGACTTTACTAGCGGGAGGCCGGATGAGCAGTTCTTC.

The chain recombines TRBV11-2 with TRBJ2-5; D unclear. The CDR3 has 13 amino acids. CDR1 and CDR2 from the germline V gene are SGHAT and FQNNGV. V was shortened by 5 bases and J by 5 bases, with 12 bases between the two germline ends. The CDR3 loop is CASSPNADETQYF. The CDR3 DNA reads TGTGCCAGCAGCCCCAATGCAGATGAGACCCAGTACTTC.

V usage is TRBV11-2 and J usage is TRBJ2-7; 7 bases agree with TRBD2. Germline assignment: CDR1 SGHAT and CDR2 FQNNGV. V lost 0 bases and J lost 4; bases outside the gene matches: 9. There are 16 residues in the CDR3. CDR3 protein: CASSLDGGSQAYEQYF. In DNA, the CDR3 is TGTGCCAGCAGCTTAGACGGCGGGAGTCAAGCGTACGAGCAGTACTTC.

The genes are TRBV2 and TRBJ2-7; D is undetermined. The CDR3 totals 10 residues. V lost 7 bases and J lost 1, with 2 bases in between. Looked up from germline, CDR1 is SNHLY and CDR2 is FYNNEI. As DNA, the CDR3 is TGTGCCAGCATTTCCTACGAGCAGTACTTC. It encodes CASISYEQYF.

This chain uses TRBV4-1 with TRBJ2-7; the D is unclear. The V and J ends lost 0 bases and 3 bases respectively, with 9 bases between them. The CDR3 has 14 amino acids. Germline CDR1 MGHRA, CDR2 YSYEKL. The CDR3 region has the DNA TGCGCCAGCAGCCAAGAGGGTAACCGCTACGAGCAGTACTTC. This encodes CASSQEGNRYEQYF.

V and J are TRBV4-1 and TRBJ2-5; 8 bases agree with TRBD1. The V gene's germline CDR1 is MGHRA and CDR2 YSYEKL. The junction had 13 bases not matched to a gene; V was cut back by 4 bases and J by 0 bases. This CDR3 is 18 amino acids long. CDR3 residues: CASSPRDRPNSYQETQYF. In DNA, the CDR3 is TGCGCCAGCAGCCCCCGGGACAGGCCGAACTCTTACCAAGAGACCCAGTACTTC.

This clone was detected once. The V call is TRBV6-6, the J call TRBJ1-2, with 8 nucleotides matching TRBD1. This CDR3 is 15 amino acids long. The J segment lost 6 bases and the V segment lost 7 bases, leaving 13 bases of the junction unmatched. In germline, CDR1 is MNHNY, CDR2 SVGAGI (reference sequence). Written as DNA, the CDR3 is TGTGCCAGCACTTTTTCCCAGGACAGGGCGGATGGCTACACCTTC. Translated: CASTFSQDRADGYTF.

V usage is TRBV5-6 and J usage is TRBJ2-7, with D perhaps matching TRBD1 (6 bases). Per germline, CDR1 SGHDT and CDR2 YYEEEE. The V end lost 0 bases, the J end lost 3 bases, and 10 bases lay between the germline ends. The CDR3 length is 14 residues. The chain's CDR3 is CASSLEGEFYEQYF. In DNA, the CDR3 is TGTGCCAGCAGCTTGGAGGGGGAATTCTACGAGCAGTACTTC.

CDR3 nucleotides: TGTGCCAGCAGTGCTAGCGGCCAAGAGACCCAGTACTTC. This codes for CASSASGQETQYF. This sequence joins TRBV27 and TRBJ2-5; the match to TRBD2 covers 7 bases. The CDR3 has 13 residues. V lost 5 bases and J lost 1; bases outside the gene matches: 1. From germline, CDR1 is MNHEY and CDR2 SMNVEV (reference sequence).

This sequence joins TRBV10-3 and TRBJ1-1, with D uncertain. CDR1 is ENHRY, CDR2 SYGVKD, per germline. This CDR3 has 11 residues. V dropped 2 bases and J dropped 3 bases, with 1 base sitting between them. CDR3 loop: CAISEDTEAFF. In DNA form, the CDR3 reads TGTGCCATCAGTGAGGACACTGAAGCTTTCTTT.

The chain uses TRBV29-1 and TRBJ2-7, with a possible D match to TRBD1 (6 bases). The CDR3 sequence is 12 residues long. V lost 1 base, J lost 6 bases, and 10 bases lay in between. CDR1 is SQVTM, CDR2 ANQGSEA, per germline. The CDR3 DNA reads as TGCAGCGTTGAAGTACAGGGTCGCGAGCAGTACTTC. It is translated as CSVEVQGREQYF.